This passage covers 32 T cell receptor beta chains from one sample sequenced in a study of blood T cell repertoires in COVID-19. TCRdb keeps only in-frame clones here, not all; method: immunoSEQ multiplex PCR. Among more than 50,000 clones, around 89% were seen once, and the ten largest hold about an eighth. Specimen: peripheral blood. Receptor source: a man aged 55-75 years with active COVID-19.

The CDR3 DNA reads TGTGCCAGTAGGACCGGGACAGGGTTTCGGCAGCCCCAGCATTTT. Its translation: CASRTGTGFRQPQHF. The chain couples TRBV19 to TRBJ1-5; 9 nucleotides match TRBD1. There are 15 residues in the CDR3. The V segment lost 6 bases and the J segment 7 bases; nucleotides outside the gene matches: 10. Germline V gene sequence: CDR1 LNHDA, CDR2 SQIVND (reference sequence).

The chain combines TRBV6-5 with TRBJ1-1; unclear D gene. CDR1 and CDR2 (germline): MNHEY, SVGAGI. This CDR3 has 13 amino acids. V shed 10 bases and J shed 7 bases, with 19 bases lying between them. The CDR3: CATNSEAGIEAFF. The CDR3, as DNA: TGTGCCACCAATTCCGAAGCCGGGATTGAAGCTTTCTTT.

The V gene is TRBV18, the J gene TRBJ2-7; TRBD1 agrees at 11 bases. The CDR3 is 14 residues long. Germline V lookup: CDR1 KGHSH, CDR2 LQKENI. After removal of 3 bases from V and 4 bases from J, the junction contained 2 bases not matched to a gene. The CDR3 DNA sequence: TGTGCCAGCTCACCCGGGACAGGGGGTTACGAGCAGTACTTC. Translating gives CASSPGTGGYEQYF.

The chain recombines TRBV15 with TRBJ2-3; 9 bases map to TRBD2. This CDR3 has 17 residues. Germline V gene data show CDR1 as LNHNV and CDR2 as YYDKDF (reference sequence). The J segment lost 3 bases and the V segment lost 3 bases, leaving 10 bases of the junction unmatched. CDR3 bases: TGTGCCACCAGCAGGGAGGGAAGCGGGGGGTTTACAGATACGCAGTATTTT. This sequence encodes CATSREGSGGFTDTQYF.

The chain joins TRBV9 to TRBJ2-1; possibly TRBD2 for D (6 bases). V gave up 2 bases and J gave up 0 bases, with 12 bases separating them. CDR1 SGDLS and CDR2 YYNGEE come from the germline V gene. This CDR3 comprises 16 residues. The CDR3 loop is CASSVSSATSYNEQFF. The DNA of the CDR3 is TGTGCCAGCAGCGTTTCTAGCGCAACCTCCTACAATGAGCAGTTCTTC.

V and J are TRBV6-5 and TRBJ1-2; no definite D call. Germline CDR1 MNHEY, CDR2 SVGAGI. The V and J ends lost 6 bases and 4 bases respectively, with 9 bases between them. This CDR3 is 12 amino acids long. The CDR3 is CASSPEGYGYTF. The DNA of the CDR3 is TGTGCCAGCAGCCCGGAGGGCTATGGCTACACCTTC.

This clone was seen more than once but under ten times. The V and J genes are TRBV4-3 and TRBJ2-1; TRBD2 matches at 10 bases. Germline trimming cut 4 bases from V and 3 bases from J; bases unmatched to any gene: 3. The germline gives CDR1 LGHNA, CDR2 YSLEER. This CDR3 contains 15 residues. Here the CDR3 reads CASSRASGSYNEQFF. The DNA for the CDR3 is TGCGCCAGCAGCCGAGCTAGCGGGAGCTACAATGAGCAGTTCTTC.

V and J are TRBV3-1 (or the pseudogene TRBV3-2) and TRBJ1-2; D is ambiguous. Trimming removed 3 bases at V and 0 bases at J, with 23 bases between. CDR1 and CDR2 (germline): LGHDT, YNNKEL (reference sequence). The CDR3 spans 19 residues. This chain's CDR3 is CASSHTLSFGVNPNYGYTF. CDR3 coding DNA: TGTGCCAGCAGCCACACCTTAAGCTTCGGGGTGAATCCTAACTATGGCTACACCTTC.

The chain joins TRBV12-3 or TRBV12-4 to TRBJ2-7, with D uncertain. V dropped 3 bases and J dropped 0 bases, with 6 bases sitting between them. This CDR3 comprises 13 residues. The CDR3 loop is CASSFQVSYEQYF. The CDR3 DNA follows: TGTGCCAGCAGTTTTCAGGTCTCCTACGAGCAGTACTTC.

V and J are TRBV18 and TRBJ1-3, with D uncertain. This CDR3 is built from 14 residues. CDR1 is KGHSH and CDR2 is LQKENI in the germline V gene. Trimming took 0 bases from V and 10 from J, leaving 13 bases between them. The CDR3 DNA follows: TGTGCCAGCTCACCACCTACAGCGGCGGAGACCATATATTTT. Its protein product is CASSPPTAAETIYF.

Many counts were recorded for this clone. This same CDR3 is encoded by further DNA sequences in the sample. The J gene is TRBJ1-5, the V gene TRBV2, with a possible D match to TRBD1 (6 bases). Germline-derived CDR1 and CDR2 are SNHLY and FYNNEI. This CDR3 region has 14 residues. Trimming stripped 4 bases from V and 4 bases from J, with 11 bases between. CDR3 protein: CASSVERGNQPQHF. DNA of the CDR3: TGTGCCAGCAGTGTAGAAAGGGGGAATCAGCCCCAGCATTTT.

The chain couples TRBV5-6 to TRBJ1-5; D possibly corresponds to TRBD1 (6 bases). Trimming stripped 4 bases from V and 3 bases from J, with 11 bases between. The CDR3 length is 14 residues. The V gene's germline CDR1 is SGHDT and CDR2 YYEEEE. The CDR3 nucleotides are TGTGCCAGCAGCACAACAGGGAACAATCAGCCCCAGCATTTT. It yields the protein CASSTTGNNQPQHF. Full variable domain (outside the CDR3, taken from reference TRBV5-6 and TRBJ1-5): DAGVTQSPTHLIKTRGQQVTLRCSPKSGHDTVSWYQQALGQGPQFIFQYYEEEERQRGNFPDRFSGHQFPNYSSELNVNALLLGDSALYLCASSTTGNNQPQHFGDGTRLSIL.

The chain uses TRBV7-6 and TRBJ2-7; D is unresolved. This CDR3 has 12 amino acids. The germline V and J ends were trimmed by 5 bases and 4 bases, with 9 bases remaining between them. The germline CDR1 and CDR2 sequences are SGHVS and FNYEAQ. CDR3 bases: TGTGCCAGCAGCCGAACAGCTTACGAGCAGTACTTC. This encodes CASSRTAYEQYF. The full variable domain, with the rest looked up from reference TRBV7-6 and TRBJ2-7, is GAGVSQSPRYKVTKRGQDVALRCDPISGHVSLYWYRQALGQGPEFLTYFNYEAQQDKSGLPNDRFSAERPEGSISTLTIQRTEQRDSAMYRCASSRTAYEQYFGPGTRLTVT.

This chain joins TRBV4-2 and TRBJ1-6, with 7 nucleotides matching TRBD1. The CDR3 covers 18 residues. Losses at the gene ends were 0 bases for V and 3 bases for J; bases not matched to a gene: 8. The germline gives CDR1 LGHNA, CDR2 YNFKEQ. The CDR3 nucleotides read TGTGCCAGCAGCCAAGATCCTGGGGCAGGGGGCTATAATTCACCCCTCCACTTT. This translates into CASSQDPGAGGYNSPLHF.

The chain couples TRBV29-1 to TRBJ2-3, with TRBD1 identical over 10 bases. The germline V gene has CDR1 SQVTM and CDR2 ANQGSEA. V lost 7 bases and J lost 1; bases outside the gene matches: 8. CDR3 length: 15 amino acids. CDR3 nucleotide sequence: TGCAGCGCTAGCCGCGGGACAGGGGGCACAGATACGCAGTATTTT. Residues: CSASRGTGGTDTQYF.

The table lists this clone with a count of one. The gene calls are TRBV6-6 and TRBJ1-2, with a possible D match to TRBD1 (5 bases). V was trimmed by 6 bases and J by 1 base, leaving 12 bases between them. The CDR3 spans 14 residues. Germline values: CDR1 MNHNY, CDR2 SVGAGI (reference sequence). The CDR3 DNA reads TGTGCCAGCAGGCCTGGAGGGGTTAACTATGGCTACACCTTC. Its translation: CASRPGGVNYGYTF.

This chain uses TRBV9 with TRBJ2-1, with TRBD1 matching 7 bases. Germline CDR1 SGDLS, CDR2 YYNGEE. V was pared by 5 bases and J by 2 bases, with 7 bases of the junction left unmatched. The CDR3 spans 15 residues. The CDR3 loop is CASSWLGGPYNEQFF. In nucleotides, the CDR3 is TGTGCCAGCAGTTGGTTAGGGGGCCCCTACAATGAGCAGTTCTTC.

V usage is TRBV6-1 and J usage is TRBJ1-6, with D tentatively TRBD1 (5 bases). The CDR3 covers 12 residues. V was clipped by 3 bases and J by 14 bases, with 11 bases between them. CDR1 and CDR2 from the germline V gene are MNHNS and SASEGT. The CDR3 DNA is TGTGCCAGCAGTGACGGAGGGGCCACCCTCCACTTT. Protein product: CASSDGGATLHF.

CDR3 DNA: TGTGCCAGCAGTCCAGGGGGTCGTCTAGAGACCCAGTACTTC. Its protein is CASSPGGRLETQYF. This rearrangement joins TRBV6-5 to TRBJ2-5; TRBD1 agrees at 7 bases. CDR1 and CDR2 from the germline V gene are MNHEY and SVGAGI. The trim removed 5 bases at V and 4 bases at J, leaving 7 bases unmatched. The CDR3 sequence is 14 residues long.

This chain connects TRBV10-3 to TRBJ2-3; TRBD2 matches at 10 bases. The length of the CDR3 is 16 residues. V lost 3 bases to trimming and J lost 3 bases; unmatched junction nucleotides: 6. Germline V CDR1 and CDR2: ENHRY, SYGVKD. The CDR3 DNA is TGTGCCATCAGTGAAGTAGCGGGGGGATTAACAGATACGCAGTATTTT. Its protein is CAISEVAGGLTDTQYF.

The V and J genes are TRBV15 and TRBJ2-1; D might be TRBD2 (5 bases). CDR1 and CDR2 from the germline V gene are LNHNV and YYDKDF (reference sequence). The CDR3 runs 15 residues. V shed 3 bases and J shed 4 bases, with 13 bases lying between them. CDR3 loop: CATSSLGILYNEQFF. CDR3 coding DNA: TGTGCCACCAGCAGCCTCGGGATCCTATACAATGAGCAGTTCTTC.

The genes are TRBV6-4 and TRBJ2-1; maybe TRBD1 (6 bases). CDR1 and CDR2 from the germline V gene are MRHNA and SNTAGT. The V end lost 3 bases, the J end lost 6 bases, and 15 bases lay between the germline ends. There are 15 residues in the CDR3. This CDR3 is CASSEVASRGNEQFF. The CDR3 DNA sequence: TGTGCCAGCAGTGAAGTGGCCAGCAGGGGCAATGAGCAGTTCTTC.

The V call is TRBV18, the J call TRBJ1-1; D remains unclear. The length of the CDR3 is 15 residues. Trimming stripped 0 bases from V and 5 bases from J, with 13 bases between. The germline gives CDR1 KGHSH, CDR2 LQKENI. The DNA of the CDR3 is TGTGCCAGCTCACCACCGGTTGGGTTCGGGACTGAAGCTTTCTTT. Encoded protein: CASSPPVGFGTEAFF.

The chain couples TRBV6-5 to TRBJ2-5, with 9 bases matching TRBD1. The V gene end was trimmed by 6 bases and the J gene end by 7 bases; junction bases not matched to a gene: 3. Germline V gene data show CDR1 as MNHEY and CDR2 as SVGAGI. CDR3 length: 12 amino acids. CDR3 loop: CASSRDRATQYF. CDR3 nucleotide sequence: TGTGCCAGCAGCCGGGACAGGGCGACCCAGTACTTC.

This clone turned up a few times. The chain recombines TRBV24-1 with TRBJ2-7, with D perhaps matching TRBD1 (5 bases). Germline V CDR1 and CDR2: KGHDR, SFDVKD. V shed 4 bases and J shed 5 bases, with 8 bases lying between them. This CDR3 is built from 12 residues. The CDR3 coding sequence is TGTGCCACCAGTGACCTGACAGACGAGCAGTACTTC. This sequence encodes CATSDLTDEQYF.

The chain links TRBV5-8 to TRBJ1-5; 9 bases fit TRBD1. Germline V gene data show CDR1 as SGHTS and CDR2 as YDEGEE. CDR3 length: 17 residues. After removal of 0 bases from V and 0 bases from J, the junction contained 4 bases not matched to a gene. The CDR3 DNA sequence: TGTGCCAGCAGCTTGGGGACAGGGGTATTTAGCAATCAGCCCCAGCATTTT. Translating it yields CASSLGTGVFSNQPQHF.

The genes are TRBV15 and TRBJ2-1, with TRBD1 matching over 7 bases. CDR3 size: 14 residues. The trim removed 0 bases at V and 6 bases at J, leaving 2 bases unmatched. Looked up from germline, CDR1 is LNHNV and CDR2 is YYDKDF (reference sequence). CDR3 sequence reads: CATSRDRQGNEQFF. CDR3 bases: TGTGCCACCAGCAGAGACCGACAGGGCAATGAGCAGTTCTTC.

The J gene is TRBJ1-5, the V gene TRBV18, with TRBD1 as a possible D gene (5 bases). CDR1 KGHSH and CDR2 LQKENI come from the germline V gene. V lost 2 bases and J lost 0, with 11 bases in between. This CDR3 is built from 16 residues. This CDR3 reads CASSPTGLNSNQPQHF. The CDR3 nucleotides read TGTGCCAGCTCACCAACAGGATTAAATAGCAATCAGCCCCAGCATTTT. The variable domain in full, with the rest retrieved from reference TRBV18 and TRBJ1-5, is NAGVMQNPRHLVRRRGQEARLRCSPMKGHSHVYWYRQLPEEGLKFMVYLQKENIIDESGMPKERFSAEFPKEGPSILRIQQVVRGDSAAYFCASSPTGLNSNQPQHFGDGTRLSIL.

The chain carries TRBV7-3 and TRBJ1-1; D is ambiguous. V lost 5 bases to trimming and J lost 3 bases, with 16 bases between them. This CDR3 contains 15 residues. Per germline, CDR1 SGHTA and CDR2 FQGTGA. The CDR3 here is CASSHHGRKDTEAFF. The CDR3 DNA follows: TGTGCCAGCAGCCATCACGGGAGGAAAGACACTGAAGCTTTCTTT. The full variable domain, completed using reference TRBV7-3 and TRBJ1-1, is GAGVSQTPSNKVTEKGKYVELRCDPISGHTALYWYRQSLGQGPEFLIYFQGTGAADDSGLPNDRFFAVRPEGSVSTLKIQRTERGDSAVYLCASSHHGRKDTEAFFGQGTRLTVV.

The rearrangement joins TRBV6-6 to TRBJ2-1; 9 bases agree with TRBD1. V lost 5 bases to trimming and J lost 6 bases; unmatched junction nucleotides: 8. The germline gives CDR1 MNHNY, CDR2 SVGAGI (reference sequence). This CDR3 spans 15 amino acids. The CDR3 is CASSPPGQGVNEQFF. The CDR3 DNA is TGTGCCAGCAGTCCACCGGGACAGGGAGTCAATGAGCAGTTCTTC.

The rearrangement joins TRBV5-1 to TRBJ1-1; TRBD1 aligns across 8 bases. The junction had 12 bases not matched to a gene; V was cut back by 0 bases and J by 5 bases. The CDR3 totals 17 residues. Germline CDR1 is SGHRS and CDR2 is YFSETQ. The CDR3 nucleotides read TGCGCCAGCAGCTTGGGGGGGACAGGTACAAAAAGGACTGAAGCTTTCTTT. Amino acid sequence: CASSLGGTGTKRTEAFF.

The chain's CDR3 is CASSIGQKGELFF. The CDR3 coding sequence is TGTGCCAGTAGTATTGGACAGAAGGGGGAGCTGTTTTTT. This chain connects TRBV19 to TRBJ2-2, with D possibly being TRBD1 (6 bases). This CDR3 is 13 amino acids long. Germline loops: CDR1 LNHDA, CDR2 SQIVND (reference sequence). V was shortened by 3 bases and J by 8 bases, with 10 bases between the two germline ends.